This T cell receptor beta chain comes out of a study of monozygotic twins with inflammatory bowel disease. Each CDR3 protein gets one entry in TCRdb, which reprocessed the 5' RACE reads and gives no DNA. The sample table sets out about 420,000 distinct CDR3 sequences. This TCR derives from a human donor with ulcerative colitis or Crohn's disease, or a healthy co-twin of an affected twin (not recorded which). What was sequenced was blood.

CDR3 sequence reads: CASSWGNTGELFF. The chain combines TRBV5-6 with TRBJ2-2. Germline CDR1 is SGHDT and CDR2 is YYEEEE. CDR3 length: 13 residues. Using reference TRBV5-6 and TRBJ2-2 for the parts outside the CDR3, the full variable domain is DAGVTQSPTHLIKTRGQQVTLRCSPKSGHDTVSWYQQALGQGPQFIFQYYEEEERQRGNFPDRFSGHQFPNYSSELNVNALLLGDSALYLCASSWGNTGELFFGEGSRLTVL.